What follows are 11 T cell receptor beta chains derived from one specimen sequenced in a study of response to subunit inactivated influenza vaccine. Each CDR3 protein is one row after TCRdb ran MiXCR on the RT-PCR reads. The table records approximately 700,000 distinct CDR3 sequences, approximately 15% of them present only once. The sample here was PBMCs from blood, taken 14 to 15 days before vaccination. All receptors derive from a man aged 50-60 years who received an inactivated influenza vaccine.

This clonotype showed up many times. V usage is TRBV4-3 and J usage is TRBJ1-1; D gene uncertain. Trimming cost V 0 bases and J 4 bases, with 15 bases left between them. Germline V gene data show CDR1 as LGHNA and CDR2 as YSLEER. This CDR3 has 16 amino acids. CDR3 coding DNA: TGCGCCAGCAGCCAAGAAAGTTTAAGCCGAGTCACTGAAGCTTTCTTT. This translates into CASSQESLSRVTEAFF.

CDR3 protein: CASSFISRVNTGELFF. The CDR3 DNA reads as TGTGCCAGCAGCTTCATTTCTAGGGTTAACACCGGGGAGCTGTTTTTT. The chain couples TRBV7-8 to TRBJ2-2; no clear D. The CDR3 runs to 16 residues. CDR1 is SGHVS, CDR2 FQNEAQ, per germline. The V gene lost 3 bases and the J gene lost 2 bases, with 13 bases spanning the gap.

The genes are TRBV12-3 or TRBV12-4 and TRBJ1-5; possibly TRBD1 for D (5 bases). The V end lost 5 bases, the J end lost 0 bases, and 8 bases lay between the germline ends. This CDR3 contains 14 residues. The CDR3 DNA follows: TGTGCCAGCAGTACAGGACATAGCAATCAGCCCCAGCATTTT. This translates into CASSTGHSNQPQHF.

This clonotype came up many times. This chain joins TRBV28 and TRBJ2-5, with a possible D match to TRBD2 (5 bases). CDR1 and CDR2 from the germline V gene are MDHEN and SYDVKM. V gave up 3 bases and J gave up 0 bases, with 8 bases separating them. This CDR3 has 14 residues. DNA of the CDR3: TGTGCCAGCAGTTTGCCAGCGGACCAAGAGACCCAGTACTTC. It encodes CASSLPADQETQYF.

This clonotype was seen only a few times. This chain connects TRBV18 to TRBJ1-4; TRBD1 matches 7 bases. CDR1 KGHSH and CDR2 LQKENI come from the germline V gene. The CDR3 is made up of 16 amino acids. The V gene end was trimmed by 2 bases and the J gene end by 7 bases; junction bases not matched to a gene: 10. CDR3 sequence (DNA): TGTGCCAGCTCACCAGCAGCGTCAGGGGGAAGTGAAAAACTGTTTTTT. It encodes CASSPAASGGSEKLFF.

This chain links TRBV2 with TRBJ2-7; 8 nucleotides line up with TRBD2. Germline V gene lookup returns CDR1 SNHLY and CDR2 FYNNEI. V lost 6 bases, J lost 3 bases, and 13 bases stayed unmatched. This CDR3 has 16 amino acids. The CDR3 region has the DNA TGTGCCAGCAGAGACATTGGGACTAGGACGTTCTACGAGCAGTACTTC. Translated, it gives CASRDIGTRTFYEQYF.

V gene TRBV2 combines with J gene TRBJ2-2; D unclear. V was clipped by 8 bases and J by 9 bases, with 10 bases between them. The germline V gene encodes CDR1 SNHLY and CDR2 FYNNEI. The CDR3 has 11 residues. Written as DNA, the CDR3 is TGTGCCAGCCAGAGCAGCAGGGAGCTGTTTTTT. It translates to CASQSSRELFF.

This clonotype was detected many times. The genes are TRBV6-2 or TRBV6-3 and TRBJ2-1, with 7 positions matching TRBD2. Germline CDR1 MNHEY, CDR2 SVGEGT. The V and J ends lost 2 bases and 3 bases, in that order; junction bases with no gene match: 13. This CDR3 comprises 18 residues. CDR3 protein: CASSYELAGGYLYNEQFF. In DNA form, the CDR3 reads TGTGCCAGCAGTTACGAATTAGCCGGGGGGTACCTCTACAATGAGCAGTTCTTC.

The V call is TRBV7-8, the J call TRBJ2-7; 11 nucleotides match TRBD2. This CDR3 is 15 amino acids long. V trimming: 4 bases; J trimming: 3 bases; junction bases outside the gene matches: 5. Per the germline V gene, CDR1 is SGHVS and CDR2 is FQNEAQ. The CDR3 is CASSSTSGGIYEQYF. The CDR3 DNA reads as TGTGCCAGCAGCTCAACTAGCGGGGGAATCTACGAGCAGTACTTC.

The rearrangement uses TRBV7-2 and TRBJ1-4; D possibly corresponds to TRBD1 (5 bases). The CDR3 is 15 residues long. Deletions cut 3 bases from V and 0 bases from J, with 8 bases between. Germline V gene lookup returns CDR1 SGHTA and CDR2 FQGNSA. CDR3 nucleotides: TGTGCCAGCAGCTTCGACAGTACAACTAATGAAAAACTGTTTTTT. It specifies CASSFDSTTNEKLFF.

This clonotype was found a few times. This chain's CDR3 is CASSPSRVWDTGELFF. The CDR3 DNA follows: TGTGCCAGCAGCCCGAGCAGGGTTTGGGACACCGGGGAGCTGTTTTTT. The chain couples TRBV7-8 to TRBJ2-2; D is possibly TRBD1 (5 bases). Deletions cut 5 bases from V and 3 bases from J, with 16 bases between. The germline CDR1 and CDR2 sequences are SGHVS and FQNEAQ. CDR3 length: 16 amino acids. Full variable domain (missing parts from reference TRBV7-8 and TRBJ2-2): GAGVSQSPRYKVAKRGQDVALRCDPISGHVSLFWYQQALGQGPEFLTYFQNEAQLDKSGLPSDRFFAERPEGSVSTLKIQRTQQEDSAVYLCASSPSRVWDTGELFFGEGSRLTVL.